This T cell receptor beta chain was recorded in a study of beta chain features in type 1 diabetes. The authors reverse transcribed all of the isolated RNA, so sequencing captured expressed TCRB transcripts. The repertoire was sequenced with immunoSEQ multiplex PCR; TCRdb's copy has only in-frame clones and lacks some. The sample includes under 300,000 clones, 27% of them seen just once. Trimming cost V 5 bases and J 2 bases; bases outside gene matches: 8. The CDR3 extends over 15 amino acids. Germline-derived CDR1 and CDR2 are SGHTA and FQGNSA. It was via CD45RO/CCR7/CD25/CD127/CD95/CD27 that CD4+ naive, central memory, regulatory and stem cell-like memory cells were sorted. General study points: In these data, an HLA type influence on TCRB rearrangement remained unresolved. The study found fewer insertions and more deletions at VDJ junctions in type 1 diabetes patients.

In its sample, this clone was seen once. Its matching antigen is unknown. The sequence derives from a man aged 25 to 45 in good health. V is TRBV7-2 and J is TRBJ2-7, with TRBD1 matching 8 bases. Sequences were obtained from central memory CD4+ T cells from blood. In DNA form, the CDR3 reads TGTGCCAGCAGCGCCCCCGACAGGGGCGCCTACGAGCAGTACTTC. Amino acids: CASSAPDRGAYEQYF.